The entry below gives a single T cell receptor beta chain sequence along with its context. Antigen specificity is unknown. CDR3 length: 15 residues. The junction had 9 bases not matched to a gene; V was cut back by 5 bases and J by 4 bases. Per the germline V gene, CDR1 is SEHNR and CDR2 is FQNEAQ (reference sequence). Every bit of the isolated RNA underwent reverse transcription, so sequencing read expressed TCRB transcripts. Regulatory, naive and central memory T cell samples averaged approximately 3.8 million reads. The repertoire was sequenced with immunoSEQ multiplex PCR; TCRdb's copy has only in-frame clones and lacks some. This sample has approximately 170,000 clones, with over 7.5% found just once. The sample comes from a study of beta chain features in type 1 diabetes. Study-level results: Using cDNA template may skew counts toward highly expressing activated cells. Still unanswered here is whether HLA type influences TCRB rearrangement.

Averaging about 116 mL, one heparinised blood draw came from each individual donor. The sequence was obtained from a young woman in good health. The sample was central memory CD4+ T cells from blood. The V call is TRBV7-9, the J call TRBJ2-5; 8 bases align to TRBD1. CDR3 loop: CASSQPGGAGETQYF. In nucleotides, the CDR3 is TGTGCCAGCAGCCAACCAGGGGGCGCGGGAGAGACCCAGTACTTC.